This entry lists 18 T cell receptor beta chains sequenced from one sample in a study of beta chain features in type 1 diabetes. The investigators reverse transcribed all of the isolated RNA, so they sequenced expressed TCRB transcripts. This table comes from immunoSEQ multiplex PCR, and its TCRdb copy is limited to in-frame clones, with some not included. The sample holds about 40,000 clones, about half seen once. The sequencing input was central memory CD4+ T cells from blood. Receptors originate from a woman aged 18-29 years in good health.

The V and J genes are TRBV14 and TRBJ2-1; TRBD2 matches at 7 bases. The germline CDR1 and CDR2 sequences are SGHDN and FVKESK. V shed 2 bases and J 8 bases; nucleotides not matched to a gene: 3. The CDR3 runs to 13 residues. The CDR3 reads CASSQWSGDEQFF. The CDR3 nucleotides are TGTGCCAGCAGCCAATGGAGCGGGGATGAGCAGTTCTTC. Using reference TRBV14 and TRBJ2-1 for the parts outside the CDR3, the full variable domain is EAGVTQFPSHSVIEKGQTVTLRCDPISGHDNLYWYRRVMGKEIKFLLHFVKESKQDESGMPNNRFLAERTGGTYSTLKVQPAELEDSGVYFCASSQWSGDEQFFGPGTRLTVL.

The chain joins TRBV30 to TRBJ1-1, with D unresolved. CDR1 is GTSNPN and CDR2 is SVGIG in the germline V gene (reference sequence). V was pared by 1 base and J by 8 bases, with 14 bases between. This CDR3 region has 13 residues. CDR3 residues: CAWSGVGGKEAFF. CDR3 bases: TGTGCCTGGAGTGGAGTGGGCGGGAAAGAAGCTTTCTTT.

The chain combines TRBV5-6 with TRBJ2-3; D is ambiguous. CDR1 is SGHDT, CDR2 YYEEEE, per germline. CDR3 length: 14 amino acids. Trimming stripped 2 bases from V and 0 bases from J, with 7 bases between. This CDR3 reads CASSFRGSTDTQYF. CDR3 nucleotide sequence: TGTGCCAGCAGCTTTCGCGGCAGCACAGATACGCAGTATTTT.

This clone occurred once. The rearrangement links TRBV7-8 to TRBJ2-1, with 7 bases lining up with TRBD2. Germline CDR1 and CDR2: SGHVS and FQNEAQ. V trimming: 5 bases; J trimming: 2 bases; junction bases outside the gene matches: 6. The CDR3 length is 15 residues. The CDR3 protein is CASSKRLAAYNEQFF. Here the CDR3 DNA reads TGTGCCAGCAGCAAGAGGCTAGCGGCCTACAATGAGCAGTTCTTC.

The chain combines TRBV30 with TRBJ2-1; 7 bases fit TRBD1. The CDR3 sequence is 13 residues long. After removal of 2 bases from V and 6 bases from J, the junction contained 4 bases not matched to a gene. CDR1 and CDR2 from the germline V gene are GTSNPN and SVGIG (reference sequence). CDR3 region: CAWSNRGGNEQFF. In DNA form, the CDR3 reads TGTGCCTGGAGTAACAGGGGTGGCAATGAGCAGTTCTTC.

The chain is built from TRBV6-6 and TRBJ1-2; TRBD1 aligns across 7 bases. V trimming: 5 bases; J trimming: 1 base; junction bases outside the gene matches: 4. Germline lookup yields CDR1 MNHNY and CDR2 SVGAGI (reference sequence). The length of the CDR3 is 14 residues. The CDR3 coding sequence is TGTGCCAGCAGTAGACAGGGAAGTAACTATGGCTACACCTTC. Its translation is CASSRQGSNYGYTF.

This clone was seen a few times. The CDR3 loop reads CASSLELAGGLYEQYF. The CDR3 bases are TGTGCCAGCAGCTTGGAACTAGCGGGAGGGCTGTATGAGCAGTACTTC. J is TRBJ2-7 and V is TRBV11-2; 13 positions match TRBD2. V lost 3 bases to trimming and J lost 7 bases; unmatched junction nucleotides: 9. The germline CDR1 and CDR2 sequences are SGHAT and FQNNGV. The length of the CDR3 is 16 residues.

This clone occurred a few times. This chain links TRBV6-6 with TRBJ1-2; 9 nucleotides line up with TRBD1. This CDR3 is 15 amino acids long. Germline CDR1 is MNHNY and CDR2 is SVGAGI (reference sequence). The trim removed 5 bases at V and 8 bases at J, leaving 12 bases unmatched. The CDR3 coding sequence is TGTGCCAGCAGTACCCATCCACAGGGGGCATACGGCTACACCTTC. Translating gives CASSTHPQGAYGYTF.

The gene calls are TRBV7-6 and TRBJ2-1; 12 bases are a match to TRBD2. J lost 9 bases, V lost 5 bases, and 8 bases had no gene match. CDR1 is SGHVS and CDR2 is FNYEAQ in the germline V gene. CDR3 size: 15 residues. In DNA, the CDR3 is TGTGCCAGCAGCCCTCGGACTAGCGGGATCGGTGAGCAGTTCTTC. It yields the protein CASSPRTSGIGEQFF.

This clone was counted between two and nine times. Here the CDR3 reads CASSWGTAEAFF. The CDR3 DNA reads as TGTGCCAGCAGTTGGGGGACAGCTGAAGCTTTCTTT. V is TRBV6-1 and J is TRBJ1-1; 7 bases match TRBD1. J gave up 6 bases and V 5 bases, and 3 bases lay outside the gene matches. Per germline, CDR1 MNHNS and CDR2 SASEGT. This CDR3 spans 12 amino acids.

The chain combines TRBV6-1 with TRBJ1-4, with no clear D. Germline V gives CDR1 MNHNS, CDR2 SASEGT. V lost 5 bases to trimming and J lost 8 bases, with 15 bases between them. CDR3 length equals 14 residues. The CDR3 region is CASSRGTPAEKLFF. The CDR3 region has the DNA TGTGCCAGCAGTAGAGGAACGCCGGCAGAAAAACTGTTTTTT.

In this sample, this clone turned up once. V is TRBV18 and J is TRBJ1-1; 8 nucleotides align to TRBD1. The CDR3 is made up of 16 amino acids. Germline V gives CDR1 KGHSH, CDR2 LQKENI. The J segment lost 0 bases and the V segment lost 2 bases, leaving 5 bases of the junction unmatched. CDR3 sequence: CASSPGQGRMNTEAFF. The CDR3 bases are TGTGCCAGCTCACCAGGACAGGGTCGGATGAACACTGAAGCTTTCTTT. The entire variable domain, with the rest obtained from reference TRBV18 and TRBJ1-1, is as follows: NAGVMQNPRHLVRRRGQEARLRCSPMKGHSHVYWYRQLPEEGLKFMVYLQKENIIDESGMPKERFSAEFPKEGPSILRIQQVVRGDSAAYFCASSPGQGRMNTEAFFGQGTRLTVV.

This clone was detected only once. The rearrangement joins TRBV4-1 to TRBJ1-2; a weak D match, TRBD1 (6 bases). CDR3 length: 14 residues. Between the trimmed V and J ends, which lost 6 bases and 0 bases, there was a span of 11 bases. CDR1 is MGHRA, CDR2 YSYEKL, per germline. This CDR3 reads CASRNQGSNYGYTF. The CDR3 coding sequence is TGCGCCAGCAGGAATCAGGGGTCTAACTATGGCTACACCTTC.

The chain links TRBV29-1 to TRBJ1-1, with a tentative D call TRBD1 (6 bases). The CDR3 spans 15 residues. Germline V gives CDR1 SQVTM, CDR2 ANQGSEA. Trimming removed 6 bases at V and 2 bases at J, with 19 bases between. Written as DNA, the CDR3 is TGCAGCGTGTCGGCGGGGGGGGCGATTAACACTGAAGCTTTCTTT. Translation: CSVSAGGAINTEAFF.

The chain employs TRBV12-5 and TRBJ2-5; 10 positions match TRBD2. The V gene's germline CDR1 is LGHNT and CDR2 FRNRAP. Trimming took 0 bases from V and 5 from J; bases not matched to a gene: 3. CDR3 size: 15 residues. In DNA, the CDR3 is TGTGCTAGTGGTTTGGTGTCTAGCGGGGGTGAGACCCAGTACTTC. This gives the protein CASGLVSSGGETQYF.

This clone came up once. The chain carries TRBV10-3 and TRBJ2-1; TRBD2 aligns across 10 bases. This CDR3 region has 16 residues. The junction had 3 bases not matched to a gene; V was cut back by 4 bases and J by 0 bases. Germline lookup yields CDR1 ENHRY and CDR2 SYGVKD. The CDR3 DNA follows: TGTGCCATCAGTGGGTTAGCGGGAGGCTCCTACAATGAGCAGTTCTTC. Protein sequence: CAISGLAGGSYNEQFF.

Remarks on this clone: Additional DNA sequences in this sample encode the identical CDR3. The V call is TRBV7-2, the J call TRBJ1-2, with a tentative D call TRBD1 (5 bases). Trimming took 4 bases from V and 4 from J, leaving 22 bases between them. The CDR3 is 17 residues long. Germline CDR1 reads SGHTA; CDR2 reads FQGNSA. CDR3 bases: TGTGCCAGCAGCTGGAAGTCCGGGACTGGGAACCTCTATGGCTACACCTTC. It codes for CASSWKSGTGNLYGYTF. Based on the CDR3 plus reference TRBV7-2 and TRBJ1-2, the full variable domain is GAGVSQSPSNKVTEKGKDVELRCDPISGHTALYWYRQSLGQGLEFLIYFQGNSAPDKSGLPSDRFSAERTGGSVSTLTIQRTQQEDSAVYLCASSWKSGTGNLYGYTFGSGTRLTVV.

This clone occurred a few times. In DNA, the CDR3 is TGTGCCAGCAGCCGGGGTGAGGTCGGCACTGAAGCTTTCTTT. Translation: CASSRGEVGTEAFF. The chain couples TRBV5-6 to TRBJ1-1; D call uncertain. The CDR3 runs to 14 residues. The germline CDR1 and CDR2 sequences are SGHDT and YYEEEE. The V end lost 4 bases, the J end lost 4 bases, and 14 bases lay between the germline ends.